This TCR beta chain is drawn from a study of identifying expanded T cells in peripheral blood. Overall study findings and caveats: Clone count variance between roughly two-week samples rose with total template count. Roughly 1.2 clones differed between technical replicates, versus 16.4 and 19 over time.

V was clipped by 2 bases and J by 0 bases, with 11 bases between them. The CDR3 loop spans 16 amino acids. Germline-derived CDR1 and CDR2 are MNHNS and SASEGT. Profiled with immunoSEQ multiplex PCR; TCRdb holds only in-frame clones, not every one. This table holds around 85,000 clones, more than 75% found once. Comments on this clone: What it binds is unknown.

This sequence joins TRBV6-1 and TRBJ1-3, with a tentative D call TRBD1 (5 bases). The clonotype was recovered from a person aged 18 to 75 in good health. The sequencing input was blood. In DNA, the CDR3 is TGTGCCAGCAGTGAACTTGGGGGTCCCTCTGGAAACACCATATATTTT. Translated, it gives CASSELGGPSGNTIYF.